This T cell receptor beta chain stems from a study of STAT5B mutations in CD4+ large granular lymphocyte leukemia. The CDR3 length is 15 residues. Germline V lookup: CDR1 SGHRS, CDR2 YFSETQ. Unmatched junction bases numbered 10, after V lost 4 bases and J lost 6 bases. Study-wide findings and caveats: TRBV06-family usage was enriched in top patient clones (8/27) versus controls (2/35). Higher CD4+ than CD8+ T-LGLL clonality might reflect small sample size. No patients shared main leukemic clonotypes, though roughly 25% appeared at low frequency elsewhere.

Clones were read by immunoSEQ multiplex PCR, and TCRdb kept only the in-frame ones, dropping some. The sample includes roughly 30,000 clones, just under 75% of them seen just once. Note on this clone: The antigen remains undetermined.

Sample: CD4+ T cells from blood buffy coats. This chain links TRBV5-1 with TRBJ2-4, with TRBD1 identical over 7 bases. This clonotype was sampled from a human donor in good health. CDR3 coding DNA: TGCGCCAGCAGCCCTCCGGGACAGCTGGGAAACATTCAGTACTTC. The encoded protein is CASSPPGQLGNIQYF.